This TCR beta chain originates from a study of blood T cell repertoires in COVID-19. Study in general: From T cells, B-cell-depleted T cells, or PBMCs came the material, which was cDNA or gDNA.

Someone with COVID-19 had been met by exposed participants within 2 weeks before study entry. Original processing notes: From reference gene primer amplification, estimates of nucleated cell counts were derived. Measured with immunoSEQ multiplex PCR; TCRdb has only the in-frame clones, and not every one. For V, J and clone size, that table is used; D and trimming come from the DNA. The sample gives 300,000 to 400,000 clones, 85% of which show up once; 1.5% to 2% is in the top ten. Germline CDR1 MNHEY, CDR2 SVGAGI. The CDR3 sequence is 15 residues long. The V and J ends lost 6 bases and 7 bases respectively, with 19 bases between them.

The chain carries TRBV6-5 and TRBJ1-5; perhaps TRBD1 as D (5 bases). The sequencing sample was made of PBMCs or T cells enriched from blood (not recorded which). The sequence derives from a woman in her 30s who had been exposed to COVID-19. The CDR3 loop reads CASRPSGGRSQPQHF. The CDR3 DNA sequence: TGTGCCAGCAGGCCCAGTGGGGGGAGAAGCCAGCCCCAGCATTTT.